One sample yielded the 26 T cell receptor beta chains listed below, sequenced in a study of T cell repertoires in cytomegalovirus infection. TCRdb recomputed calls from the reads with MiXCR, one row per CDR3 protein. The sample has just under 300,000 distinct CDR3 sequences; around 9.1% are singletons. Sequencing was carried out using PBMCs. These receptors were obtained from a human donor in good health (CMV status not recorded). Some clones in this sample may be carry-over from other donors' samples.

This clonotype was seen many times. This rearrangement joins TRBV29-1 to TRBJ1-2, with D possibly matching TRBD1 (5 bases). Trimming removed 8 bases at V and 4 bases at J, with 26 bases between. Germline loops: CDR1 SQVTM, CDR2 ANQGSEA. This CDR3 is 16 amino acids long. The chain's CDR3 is CSYKEGRIGRGYGYTF. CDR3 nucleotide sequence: TGCAGCTATAAGGAGGGGCGGATCGGACGTGGCTATGGCTACACCTTC.

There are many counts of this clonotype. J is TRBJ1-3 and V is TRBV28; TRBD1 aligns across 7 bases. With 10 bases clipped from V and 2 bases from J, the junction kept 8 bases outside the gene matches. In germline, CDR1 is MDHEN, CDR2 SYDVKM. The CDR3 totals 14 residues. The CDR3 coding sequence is TGTGCCATTTCAGACAGGGCGACTGGAAACACCATATATTTT. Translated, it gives CAISDRATGNTIYF. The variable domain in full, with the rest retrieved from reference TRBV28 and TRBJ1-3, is DVKVTQSSRYLVKRTGEKVFLECVQDMDHENMFWYRQDPGLGLRLIYFSYDVKMKEKGDIPEGYSVSREKKERFSLILESASTNQTSMYLCAISDRATGNTIYFGEGSWLTVV.

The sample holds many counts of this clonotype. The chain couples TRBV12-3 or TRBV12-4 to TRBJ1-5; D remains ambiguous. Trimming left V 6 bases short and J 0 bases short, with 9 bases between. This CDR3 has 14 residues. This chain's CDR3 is CASRLGVSNQPQHF. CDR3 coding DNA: TGTGCCAGCAGACTCGGGGTTAGCAATCAGCCCCAGCATTTT.

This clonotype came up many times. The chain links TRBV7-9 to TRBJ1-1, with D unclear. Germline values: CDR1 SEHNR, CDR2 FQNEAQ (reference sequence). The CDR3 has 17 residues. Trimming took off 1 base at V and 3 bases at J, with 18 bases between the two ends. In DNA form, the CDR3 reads TGTGCCAGCAGCTTAGAAGATGGCGGCACATTGGACACTGAAGCTTTCTTT. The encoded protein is CASSLEDGGTLDTEAFF. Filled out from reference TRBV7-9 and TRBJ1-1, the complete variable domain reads DTGVSQNPRHKITKRGQNVTFRCDPISEHNRLYWYRQTLGQGPEFLTYFQNEAQLEKSRLLSDRFSAERPKGSFSTLEIQRTEQGDSAMYLCASSLEDGGTLDTEAFFGQGTRLTVV.

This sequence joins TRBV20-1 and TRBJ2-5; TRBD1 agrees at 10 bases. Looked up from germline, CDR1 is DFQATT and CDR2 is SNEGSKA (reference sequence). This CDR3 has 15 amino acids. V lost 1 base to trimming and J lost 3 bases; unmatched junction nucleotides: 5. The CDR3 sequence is CSARGPGQGKETQYF. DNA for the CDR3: TGCAGTGCTAGAGGACCGGGACAGGGGAAAGAGACCCAGTACTTC.

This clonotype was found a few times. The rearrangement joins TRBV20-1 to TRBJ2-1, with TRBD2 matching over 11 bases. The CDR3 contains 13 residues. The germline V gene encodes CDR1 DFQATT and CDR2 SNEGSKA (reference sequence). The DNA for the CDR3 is TGCGCCCGACTAGCGGGGAACTACAATGAGCAGTTCTTC. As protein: CARLAGNYNEQFF.

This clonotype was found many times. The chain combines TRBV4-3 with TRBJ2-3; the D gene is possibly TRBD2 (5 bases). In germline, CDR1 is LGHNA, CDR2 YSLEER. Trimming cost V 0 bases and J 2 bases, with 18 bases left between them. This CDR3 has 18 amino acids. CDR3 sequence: CASSQDWRASGVTDTQYF. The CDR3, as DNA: TGCGCCAGCAGCCAAGATTGGCGAGCCAGCGGCGTCACAGATACGCAGTATTTT.

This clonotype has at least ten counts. CDR3 loop: CASTTSGGVTDTQYF. In nucleotides, the CDR3 is TGTGCCAGCACTACTAGCGGGGGGGTGACAGATACGCAGTATTTT. The V call is TRBV7-2, the J call TRBJ2-3; 13 nucleotides agree with TRBD2. With 7 bases clipped from V and 3 bases from J, the junction kept 4 bases outside the gene matches. The germline CDR1 and CDR2 sequences are SGHTA and FQGNSA. This CDR3 has 15 residues.

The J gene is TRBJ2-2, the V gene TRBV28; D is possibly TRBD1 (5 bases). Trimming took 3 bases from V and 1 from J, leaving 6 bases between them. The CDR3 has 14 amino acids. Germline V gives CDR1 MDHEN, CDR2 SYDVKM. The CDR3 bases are TGTGCCAGCAGTTTGACAGAGAACACCGGGGAGCTGTTTTTT. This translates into CASSLTENTGELFF.

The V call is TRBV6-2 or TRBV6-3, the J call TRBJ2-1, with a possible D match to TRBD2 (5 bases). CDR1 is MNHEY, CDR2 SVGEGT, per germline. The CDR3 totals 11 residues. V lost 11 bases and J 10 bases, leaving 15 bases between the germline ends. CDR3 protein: CASGDYEEQFF. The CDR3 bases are TGTGCCTCAGGCGACTACGAAGAGCAGTTCTTC.

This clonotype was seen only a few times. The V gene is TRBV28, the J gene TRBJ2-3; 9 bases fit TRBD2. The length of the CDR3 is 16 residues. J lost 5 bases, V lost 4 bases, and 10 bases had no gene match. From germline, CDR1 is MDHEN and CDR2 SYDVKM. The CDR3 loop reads CASSSAAGGRGDTQYF. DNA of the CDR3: TGTGCCAGCAGTTCCGCCGCGGGGGGGAGAGGAGATACGCAGTATTTT.

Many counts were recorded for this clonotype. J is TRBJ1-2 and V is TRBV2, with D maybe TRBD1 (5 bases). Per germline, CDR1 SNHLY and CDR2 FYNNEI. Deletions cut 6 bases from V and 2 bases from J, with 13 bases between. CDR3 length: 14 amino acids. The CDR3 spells CASSPWQGNYGYTF. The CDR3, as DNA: TGTGCCAGCAGCCCTTGGCAGGGAAACTATGGCTACACCTTC.

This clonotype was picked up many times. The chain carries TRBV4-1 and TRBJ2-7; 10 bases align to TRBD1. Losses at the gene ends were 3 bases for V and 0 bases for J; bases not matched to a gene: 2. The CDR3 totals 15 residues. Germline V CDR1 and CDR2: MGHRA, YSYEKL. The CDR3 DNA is TGCGCCAGCAGCCAGGGACAGGGGAGCTCCTACGAGCAGTACTTC. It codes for CASSQGQGSSYEQYF.

As DNA, the CDR3 is TGCGCCAGCAGTGACGCCATCCAAAGCTACGAGCAGTACTTC. Translated, it gives CASSDAIQSYEQYF. The rearrangement joins TRBV10-2 to TRBJ2-7; D gene unclear. V dropped 3 bases and J dropped 3 bases, with 12 bases sitting between them. The V gene's germline CDR1 is WSHSY and CDR2 SAAADI. This CDR3 spans 14 amino acids.

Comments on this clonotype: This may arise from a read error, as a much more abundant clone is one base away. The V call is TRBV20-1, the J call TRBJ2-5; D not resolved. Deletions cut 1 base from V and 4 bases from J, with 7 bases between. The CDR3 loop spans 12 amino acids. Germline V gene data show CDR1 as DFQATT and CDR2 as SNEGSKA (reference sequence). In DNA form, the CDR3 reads TGCAGTGCTAGAGGGGAAGTAGAGACCCAGTACTTC. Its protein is CSARGEVETQYF.

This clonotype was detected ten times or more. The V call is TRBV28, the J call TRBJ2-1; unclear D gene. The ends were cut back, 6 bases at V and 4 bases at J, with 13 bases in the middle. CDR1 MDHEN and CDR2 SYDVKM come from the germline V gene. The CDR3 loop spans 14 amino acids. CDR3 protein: CASSPGASYNEQFF. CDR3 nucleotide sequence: TGTGCCAGCAGCCCCGGAGCGTCATACAATGAGCAGTTCTTC.

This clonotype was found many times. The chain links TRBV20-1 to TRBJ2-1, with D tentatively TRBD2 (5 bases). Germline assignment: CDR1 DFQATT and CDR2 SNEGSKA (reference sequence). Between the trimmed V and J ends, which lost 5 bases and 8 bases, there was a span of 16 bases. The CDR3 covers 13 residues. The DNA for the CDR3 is TGCAGTGCTGATCCCGCGGGTAGCGATGAGCAGTTCTTC. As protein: CSADPAGSDEQFF.

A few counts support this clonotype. The CDR3 sequence is CASSLRTGGTYNEQFF. CDR3 nucleotide sequence: TGCGCCAGCAGCTTGAGGACAGGGGGAACCTACAATGAGCAGTTCTTC. The chain links TRBV5-1 to TRBJ2-1; 10 nucleotides match TRBD1. The length of the CDR3 is 16 residues. J lost 2 bases, V lost 1 base, and 3 bases had no gene match. From germline, CDR1 is SGHRS and CDR2 YFSETQ.

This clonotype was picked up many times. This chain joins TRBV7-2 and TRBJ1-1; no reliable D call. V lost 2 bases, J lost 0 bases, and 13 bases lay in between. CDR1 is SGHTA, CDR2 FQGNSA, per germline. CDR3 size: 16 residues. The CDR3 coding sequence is TGTGCCAGCAGCTTAAGGCGGGCGGTCCTGAACACTGAAGCTTTCTTT. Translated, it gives CASSLRRAVLNTEAFF. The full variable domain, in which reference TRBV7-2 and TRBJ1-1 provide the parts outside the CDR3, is GAGVSQSPSNKVTEKGKDVELRCDPISGHTALYWYRQSLGQGLEFLIYFQGNSAPDKSGLPSDRFSAERTGGSVSTLTIQRTQQEDSAVYLCASSLRRAVLNTEAFFGQGTRLTVV.

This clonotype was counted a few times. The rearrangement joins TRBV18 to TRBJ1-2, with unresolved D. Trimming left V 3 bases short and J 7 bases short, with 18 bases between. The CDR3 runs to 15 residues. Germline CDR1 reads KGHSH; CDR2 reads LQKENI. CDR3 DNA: TGTGCCAGCTCACCCACGCAGGACCCGTCTACTGGCTACACCTTC. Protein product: CASSPTQDPSTGYTF.

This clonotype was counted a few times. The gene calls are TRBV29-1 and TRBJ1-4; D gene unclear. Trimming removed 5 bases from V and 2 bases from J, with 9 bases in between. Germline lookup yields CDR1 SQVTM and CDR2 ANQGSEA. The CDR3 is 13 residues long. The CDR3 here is CSVRVGTNEKLFF. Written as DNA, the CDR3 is TGCAGCGTTCGCGTTGGGACTAATGAAAAACTGTTTTTT.

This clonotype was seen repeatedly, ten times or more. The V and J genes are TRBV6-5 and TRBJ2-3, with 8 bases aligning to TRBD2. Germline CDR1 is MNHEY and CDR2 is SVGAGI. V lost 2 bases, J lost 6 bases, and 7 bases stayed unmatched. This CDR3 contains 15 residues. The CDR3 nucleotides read TGTGCCAGCAGTTACAGTTTTGGCGGGAGGGATACGCAGTATTTT. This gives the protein CASSYSFGGRDTQYF.

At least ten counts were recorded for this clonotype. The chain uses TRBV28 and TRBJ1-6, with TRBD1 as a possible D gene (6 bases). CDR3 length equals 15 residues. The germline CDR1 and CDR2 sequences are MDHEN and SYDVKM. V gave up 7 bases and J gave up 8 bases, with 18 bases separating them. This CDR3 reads CASIPYWGPYSPLHF. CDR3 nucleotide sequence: TGTGCCAGCATTCCCTATTGGGGGCCTTATTCACCCCTCCACTTT.

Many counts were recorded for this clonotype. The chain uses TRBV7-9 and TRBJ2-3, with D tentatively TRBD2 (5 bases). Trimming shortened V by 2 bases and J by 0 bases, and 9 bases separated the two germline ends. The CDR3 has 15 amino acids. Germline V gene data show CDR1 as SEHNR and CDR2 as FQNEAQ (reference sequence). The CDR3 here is CASSLPGDSTDTQYF. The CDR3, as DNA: TGTGCCAGCAGCTTACCCGGGGATAGCACAGATACGCAGTATTTT.

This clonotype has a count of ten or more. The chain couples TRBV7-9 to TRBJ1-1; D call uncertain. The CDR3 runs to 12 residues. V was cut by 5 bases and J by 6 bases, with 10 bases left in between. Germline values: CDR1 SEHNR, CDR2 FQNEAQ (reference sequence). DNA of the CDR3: TGTGCCAGCAGCCCAGTCGTTGCTGAAGCTTTCTTT. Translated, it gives CASSPVVAEAFF.

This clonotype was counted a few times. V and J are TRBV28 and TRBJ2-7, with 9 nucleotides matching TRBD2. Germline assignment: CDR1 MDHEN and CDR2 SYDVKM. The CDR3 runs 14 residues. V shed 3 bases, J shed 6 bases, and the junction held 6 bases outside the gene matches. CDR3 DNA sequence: TGTGCCAGCAGTTTCGGCGGGGGGGCGAGCGAGCAGTACTTC. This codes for CASSFGGGASEQYF.